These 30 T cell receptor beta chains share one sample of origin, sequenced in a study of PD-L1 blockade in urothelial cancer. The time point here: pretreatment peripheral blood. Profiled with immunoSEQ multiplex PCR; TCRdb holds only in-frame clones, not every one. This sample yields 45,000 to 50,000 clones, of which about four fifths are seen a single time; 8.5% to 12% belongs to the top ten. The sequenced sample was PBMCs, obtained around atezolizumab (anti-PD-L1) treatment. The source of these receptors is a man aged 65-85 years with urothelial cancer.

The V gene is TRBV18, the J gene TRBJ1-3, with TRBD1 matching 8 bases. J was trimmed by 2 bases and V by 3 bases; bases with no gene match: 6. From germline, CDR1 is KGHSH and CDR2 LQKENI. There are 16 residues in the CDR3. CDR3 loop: CASSPQGQAPGNTIYF. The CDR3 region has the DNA TGTGCCAGCTCACCGCAGGGACAGGCCCCTGGAAACACCATATATTTT.

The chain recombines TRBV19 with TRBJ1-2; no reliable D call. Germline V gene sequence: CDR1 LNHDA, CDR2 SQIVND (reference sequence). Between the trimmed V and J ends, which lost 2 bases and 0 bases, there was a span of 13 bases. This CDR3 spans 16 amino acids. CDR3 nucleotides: TGTGCCAGTAGTATATGGCGGTCCCCAGCTAACTATGGCTACACCTTC. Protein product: CASSIWRSPANYGYTF.

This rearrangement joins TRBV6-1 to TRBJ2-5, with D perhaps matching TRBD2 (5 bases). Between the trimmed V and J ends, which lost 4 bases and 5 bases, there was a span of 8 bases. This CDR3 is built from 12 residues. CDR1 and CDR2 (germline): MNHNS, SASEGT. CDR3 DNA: TGTGCCAGCAGTGGTCGGGGTGAGACCCAGTACTTC. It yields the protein CASSGRGETQYF.

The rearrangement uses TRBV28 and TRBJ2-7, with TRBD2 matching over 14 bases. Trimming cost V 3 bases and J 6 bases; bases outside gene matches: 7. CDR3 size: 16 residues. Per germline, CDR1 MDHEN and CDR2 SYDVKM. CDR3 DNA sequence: TGTGCCAGCAGTTTGGGACTAGCGGGAGACAGTCCCGAGCAGTACTTC. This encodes CASSLGLAGDSPEQYF.

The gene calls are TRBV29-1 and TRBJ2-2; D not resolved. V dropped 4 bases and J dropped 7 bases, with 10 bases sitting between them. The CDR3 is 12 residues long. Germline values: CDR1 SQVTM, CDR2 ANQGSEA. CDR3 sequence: CSVAGLGGELFF. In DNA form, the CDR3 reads TGCAGCGTTGCGGGTCTGGGCGGGGAGCTGTTTTTT.

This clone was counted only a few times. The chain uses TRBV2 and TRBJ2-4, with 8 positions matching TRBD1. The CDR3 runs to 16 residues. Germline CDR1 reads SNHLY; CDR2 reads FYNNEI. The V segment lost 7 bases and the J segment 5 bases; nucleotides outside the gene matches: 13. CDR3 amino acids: CASTRLPGQGENIQYF. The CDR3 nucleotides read TGTGCCAGCACCCGATTACCAGGACAGGGAGAAAACATTCAGTACTTC. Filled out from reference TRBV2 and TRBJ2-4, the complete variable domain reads EPEVTQTPSHQVTQMGQEVILRCVPISNHLYFYWYRQILGQKVEFLVSFYNNEISEKSEIFDDQFSVERPDGSNFTLKIRSTKLEDSAMYFCASTRLPGQGENIQYFGAGTRLSVL.

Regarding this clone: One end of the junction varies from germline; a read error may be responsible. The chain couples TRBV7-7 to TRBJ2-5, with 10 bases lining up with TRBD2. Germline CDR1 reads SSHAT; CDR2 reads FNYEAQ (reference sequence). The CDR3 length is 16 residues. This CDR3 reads CASSLSRTSGVETQYF. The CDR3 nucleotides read TGTGCTAGCAGCTTAAGCCGGACTAGCGGTGTAGAGACCCAGTACTTC.

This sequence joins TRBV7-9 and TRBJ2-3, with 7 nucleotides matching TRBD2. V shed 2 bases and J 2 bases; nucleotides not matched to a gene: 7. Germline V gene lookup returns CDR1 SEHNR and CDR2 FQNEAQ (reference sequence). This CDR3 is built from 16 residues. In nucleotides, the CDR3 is TGTGCCAGCAGCTTAAAACCTAGCGGAGTCACAGATACGCAGTATTTT. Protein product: CASSLKPSGVTDTQYF.

CDR3 sequence (DNA): TGTGCCAGCAGCTTATCGCTACAAGAGACCCAGTACTTC. It yields the protein CASSLSLQETQYF. The chain recombines TRBV7-9 with TRBJ2-5; D gene uncertain. Trimming took off 2 bases at V and 2 bases at J, with 6 bases between the two ends. Germline-derived CDR1 and CDR2 are SEHNR and FQNEAQ (reference sequence). CDR3 length: 13 amino acids.

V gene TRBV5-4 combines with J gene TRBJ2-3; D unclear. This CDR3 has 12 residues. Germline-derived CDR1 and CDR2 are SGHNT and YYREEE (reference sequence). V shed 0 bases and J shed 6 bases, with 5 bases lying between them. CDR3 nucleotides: TGTGCCAGCAGCTTGGACACCGATACGCAGTATTTT. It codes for CASSLDTDTQYF.

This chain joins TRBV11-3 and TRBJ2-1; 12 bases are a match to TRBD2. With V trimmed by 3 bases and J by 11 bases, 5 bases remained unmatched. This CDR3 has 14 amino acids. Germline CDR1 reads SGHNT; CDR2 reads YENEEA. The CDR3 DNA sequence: TGTGCCAGCAGCTTTCTCGGACTAGCGGGGAAGCAGTTCTTC. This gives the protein CASSFLGLAGKQFF.

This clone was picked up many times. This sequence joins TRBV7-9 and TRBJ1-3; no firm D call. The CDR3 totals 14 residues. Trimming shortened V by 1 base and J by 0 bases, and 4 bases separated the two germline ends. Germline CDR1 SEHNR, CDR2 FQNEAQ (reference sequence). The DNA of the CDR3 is TGTGCCAGCAGCTTAGGGAGCTCTGGAAACACCATATATTTT. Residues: CASSLGSSGNTIYF.

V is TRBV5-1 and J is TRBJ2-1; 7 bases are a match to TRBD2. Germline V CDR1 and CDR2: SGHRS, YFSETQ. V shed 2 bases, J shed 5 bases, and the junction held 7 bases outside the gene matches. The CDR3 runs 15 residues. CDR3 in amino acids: CASSLGSGKDNEQFF. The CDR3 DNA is TGCGCCAGCAGCTTAGGAAGCGGGAAGGACAATGAGCAGTTCTTC. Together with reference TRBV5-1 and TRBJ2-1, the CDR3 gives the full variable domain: KAGVTQTPRYLIKTRGQQVTLSCSPISGHRSVSWYQQTPGQGLQFLFEYFSETQRNKGNFPGRFSGRQFSNSRSEMNVSTLELGDSALYLCASSLGSGKDNEQFFGPGTRLTVL.

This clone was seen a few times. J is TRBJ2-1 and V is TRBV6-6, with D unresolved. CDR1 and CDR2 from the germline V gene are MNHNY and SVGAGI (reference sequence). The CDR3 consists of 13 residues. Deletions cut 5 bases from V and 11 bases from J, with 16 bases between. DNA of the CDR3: TGTGCCAGCAGTCCACCCGACGAGGCGAAGCAGTTCTTC. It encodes CASSPPDEAKQFF.

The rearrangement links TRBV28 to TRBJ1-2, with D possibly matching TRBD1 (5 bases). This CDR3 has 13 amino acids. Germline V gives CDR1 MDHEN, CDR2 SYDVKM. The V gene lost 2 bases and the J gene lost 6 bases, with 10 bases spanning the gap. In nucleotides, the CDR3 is TGTGCCAGCAGTTTACTGGAGGGGAATGGCTACACCTTC. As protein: CASSLLEGNGYTF.

The chain's CDR3 is CASSQTSGRVQFF. In DNA form, the CDR3 reads TGTGCCAGCAGTCAAACTAGCGGGAGGGTTCAGTTCTTC. The V and J genes are TRBV7-2 and TRBJ2-1; 13 nucleotides agree with TRBD2. V lost 6 bases, J lost 13 bases, and 6 bases stayed unmatched. The germline V gene has CDR1 SGHTA and CDR2 FQGNSA. The CDR3 has 13 amino acids.

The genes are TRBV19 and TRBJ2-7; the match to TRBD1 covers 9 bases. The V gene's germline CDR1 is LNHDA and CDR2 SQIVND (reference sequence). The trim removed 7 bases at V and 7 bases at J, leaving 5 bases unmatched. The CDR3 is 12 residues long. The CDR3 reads CASNEGQGEQYF. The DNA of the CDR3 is TGTGCCAGTAACGAGGGACAGGGAGAGCAGTACTTC.

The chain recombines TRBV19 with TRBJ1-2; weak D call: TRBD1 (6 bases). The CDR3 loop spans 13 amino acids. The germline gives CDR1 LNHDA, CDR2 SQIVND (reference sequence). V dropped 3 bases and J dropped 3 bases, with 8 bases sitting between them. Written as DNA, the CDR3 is TGTGCCAGTAGTATGAACAGGGACTATGGCTACACCTTC. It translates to CASSMNRDYGYTF.

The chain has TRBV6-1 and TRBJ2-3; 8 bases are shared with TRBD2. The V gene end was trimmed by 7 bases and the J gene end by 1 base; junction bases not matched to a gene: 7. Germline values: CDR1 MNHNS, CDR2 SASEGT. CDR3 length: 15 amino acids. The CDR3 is CASIVPGGGTDTQYF. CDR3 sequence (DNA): TGTGCCAGCATCGTACCGGGGGGGGGCACAGATACGCAGTATTTT.

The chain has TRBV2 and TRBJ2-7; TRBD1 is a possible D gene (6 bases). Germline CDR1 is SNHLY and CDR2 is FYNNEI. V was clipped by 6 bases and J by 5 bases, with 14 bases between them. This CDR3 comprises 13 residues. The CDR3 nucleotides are TGTGCCAGCAGCGCTAATACAGGGAACGAGCAGTACTTC. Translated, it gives CASSANTGNEQYF.

The CDR3 region has the DNA TGTGCCAGCAGCAAGGACAGGGTGAACACCGGGGAGCTGTTTTTT. Translated: CASSKDRVNTGELFF. V usage is TRBV2 and J usage is TRBJ2-2, with 8 bases matching TRBD1. Germline V CDR1 and CDR2: SNHLY, FYNNEI. V dropped 6 bases and J dropped 1; count of bases not matched to a gene: 4. CDR3 length: 15 amino acids.

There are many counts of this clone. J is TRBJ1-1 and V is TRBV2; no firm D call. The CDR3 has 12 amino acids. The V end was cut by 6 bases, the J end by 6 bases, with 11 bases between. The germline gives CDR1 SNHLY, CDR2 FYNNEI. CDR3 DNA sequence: TGTGCCAGCAGCGCCCGGGAGGCTGAAGCTTTCTTT. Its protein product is CASSAREAEAFF.

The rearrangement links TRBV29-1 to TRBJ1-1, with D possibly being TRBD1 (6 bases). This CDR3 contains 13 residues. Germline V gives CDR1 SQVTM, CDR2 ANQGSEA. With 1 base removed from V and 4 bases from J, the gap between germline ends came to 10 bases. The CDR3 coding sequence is TGCAGCGTTGAAGGACAGGACCGCACTGAAGCTTTCTTT. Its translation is CSVEGQDRTEAFF.

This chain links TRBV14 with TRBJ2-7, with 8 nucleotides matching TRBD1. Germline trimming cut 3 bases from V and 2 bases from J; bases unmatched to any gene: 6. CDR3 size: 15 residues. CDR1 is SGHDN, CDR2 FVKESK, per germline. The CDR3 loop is CASSQETGDTYEQYF. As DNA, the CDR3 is TGTGCCAGCAGCCAGGAGACAGGGGACACCTACGAGCAGTACTTC. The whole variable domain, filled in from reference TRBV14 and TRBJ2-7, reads EAGVTQFPSHSVIEKGQTVTLRCDPISGHDNLYWYRRVMGKEIKFLLHFVKESKQDESGMPNNRFLAERTGGTYSTLKVQPAELEDSGVYFCASSQETGDTYEQYFGPGTRLTVT.

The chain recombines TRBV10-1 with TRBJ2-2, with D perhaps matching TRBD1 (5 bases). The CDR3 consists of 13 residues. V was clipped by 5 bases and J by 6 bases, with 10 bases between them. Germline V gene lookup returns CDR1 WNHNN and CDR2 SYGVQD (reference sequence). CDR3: CASSYSGSGELFF. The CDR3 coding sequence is TGCGCCAGCAGTTACTCAGGGTCCGGGGAGCTGTTTTTT.

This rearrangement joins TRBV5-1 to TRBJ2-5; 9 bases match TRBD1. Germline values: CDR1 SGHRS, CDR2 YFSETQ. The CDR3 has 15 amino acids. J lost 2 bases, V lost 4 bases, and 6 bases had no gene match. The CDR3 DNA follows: TGCGCCAGCAGCCCGGGACAGGGTGGACAAGAGACCCAGTACTTC. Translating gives CASSPGQGGQETQYF.

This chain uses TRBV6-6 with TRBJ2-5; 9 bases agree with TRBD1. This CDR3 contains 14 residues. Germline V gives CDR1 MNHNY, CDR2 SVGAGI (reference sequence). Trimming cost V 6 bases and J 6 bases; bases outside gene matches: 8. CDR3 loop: CASRSGQGKQTQYF. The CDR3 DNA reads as TGTGCCAGCAGGAGCGGACAGGGGAAACAGACCCAGTACTTC.

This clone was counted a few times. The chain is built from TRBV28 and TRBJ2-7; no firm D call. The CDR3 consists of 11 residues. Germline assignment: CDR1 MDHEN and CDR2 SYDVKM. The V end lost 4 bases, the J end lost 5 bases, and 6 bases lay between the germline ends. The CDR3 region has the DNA TGTGCCAGCAGTTCGGCGGACGAGCAGTACTTC. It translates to CASSSADEQYF.

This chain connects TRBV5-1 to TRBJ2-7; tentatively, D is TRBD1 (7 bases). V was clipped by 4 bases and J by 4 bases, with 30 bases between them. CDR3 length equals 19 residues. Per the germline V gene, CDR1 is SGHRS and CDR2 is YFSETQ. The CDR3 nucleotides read TGCGCCAGCAGCGGAGGAGGGGGCGGCCAGGCCTTTTGGGTTTACGAGCAGTACTTC. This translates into CASSGGGGGQAFWVYEQYF.

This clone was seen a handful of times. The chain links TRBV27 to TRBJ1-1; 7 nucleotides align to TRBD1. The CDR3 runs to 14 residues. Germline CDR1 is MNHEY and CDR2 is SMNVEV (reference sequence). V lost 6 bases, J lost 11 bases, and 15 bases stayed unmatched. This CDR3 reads CASSPLDRATFAFF. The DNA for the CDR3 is TGTGCCAGCAGCCCGCTTGACAGGGCGACTTTTGCTTTCTTT.